This TCR beta chain is from a study of cytomegalovirus exposure and HLA in healthy donors. Study background: Within the Caucasian-associated ancestry cluster were 81% of the roughly 360 genotyped donors.

Study-wide points: Among TCR beta chains of equal frequency, HLA-associated ones were more clonally expanded in a later analysis. In an earlier analysis, productive rearrangement rates for most beta V segments clustered near 87% or 30%. From TCR beta sequences, most subjects' HLA-A and HLA-B alleles were reportedly predicted accurately.

PCR was performed using 60 Vbeta and 13 Jbeta primers. Sequenced by immunoSEQ multiplex PCR; TCRdb stores in-frame clones only, minus some. The specimen's table records some 51,000 clones. As to this clone: As yet, its antigen is unknown.

Germline values: CDR1 SGDLS, CDR2 YYNGEE. The V end was cut by 3 bases, the J end by 4 bases, with 28 bases between. This CDR3 has 19 residues. The chain links TRBV9 to TRBJ1-1; a weak D match, TRBD1 (5 bases). The TCR was taken from a man in his forties or fifties in good health and CMV-seropositive. The source material was PBMCs. CDR3 region: CASSAQRGGRGARGTEAFF. CDR3 sequence (DNA): TGTGCCAGCAGCGCACAGCGGGGGGGACGAGGGGCGCGCGGCACTGAAGCTTTCTTT.